This T cell receptor beta chain appears in the sequencing data of a study of T cell responses to AZD1222 COVID-19 vaccine. TCRdb's table, derived via immunoSEQ multiplex PCR, lists solely in-frame clones and lacks some. The sample includes roughly 100,000 clones, 85% to 90% of them seen just once. From germline, CDR1 is SEHNR and CDR2 FQNEAQ (reference sequence). V trimming: 1 base; J trimming: 6 bases; junction bases outside the gene matches: 5. The CDR3 is 14 amino acids. This clone was observed a few times. Its target is unknown. Whole-study findings and limits: There were vaccine-associated CD4 TCRs across spike, dominant at 160-218 and 743-854.

V gene TRBV7-9 combines with J gene TRBJ2-7, with 8 bases identical to TRBD2. The receptor was isolated from an adult in good health. Specimen: peripheral blood, collected on day 0 of AZD1222 vaccination. This CDR3 is CASSLVAGGSEQYF. The CDR3 DNA is TGTGCCAGCAGCTTAGTGGCGGGGGGTTCCGAGCAGTACTTC.